A selection of T cell receptor beta chains follows, all from one sample in a study of blood T cell repertoires in COVID-19. Clones were sequenced by immunoSEQ multiplex PCR, and TCRdb holds only the in-frame ones, with some missing. The data contain 130,000 to 150,000 clones, more than 75% of them singletons. Sequencing was performed on peripheral blood. All receptors derive from a human donor with acute or convalescent COVID-19. The donor label of this sample is uncertain. Both conserved end residues are part of each CDR3.

j_gene: TRBJ2-6; v_gene: TRBV24-1; CDR3aa: CATSKGMTGANVLTF
j_gene: TRBJ2-2; v_gene: TRBV4-3; CDR3aa: CASSHPGRDTTNTGELFF
j_gene: TRBJ2-7; v_gene: TRBV7-2; CDR3aa: CASSSAQRAAGQYF
j_gene: TRBJ1-2; v_gene: TRBV19; CDR3aa: CASSTYSTEPYGYTF
j_gene: TRBJ2-7; v_gene: TRBV7-9; CDR3aa: CASSLTSGPNEQYF
j_gene: TRBJ1-2; v_gene: TRBV29-1; CDR3aa: CSVAGTGGRSNYGYTF
j_gene: TRBJ1-2; v_gene: TRBV11-2; CDR3aa: CASSVFPGGEYYGYTF
j_gene: TRBJ1-1; v_gene: TRBV6-5; CDR3aa: CASTGTVVTEAFF
j_gene: TRBJ1-2; v_gene: TRBV10-3; CDR3aa: CAIGGGNYGYTF
j_gene: TRBJ2-3; v_gene: TRBV11-3; CDR3aa: CASSRGLAGGDTQYF
j_gene: TRBJ2-5; v_gene: TRBV2; CDR3aa: CASTPGQGGETQYF